The rows below give T cell receptor beta chains drawn from one sample of a study of CD8+CD57+ T cells in acquired aplastic anemia. TCRdb used MiXCR to reprocess the reads, holding one entry per CDR3 protein. The sample lists some 170,000 distinct CDR3 sequences; 63% were seen once. Sequenced sample: sorted CD4+, CD8+, or CD8+CD57+ T cells (not recorded which) from PBMCs. These receptors all come from a human donor with aplastic anemia. CDR3s include the opening cysteine and the closing phenylalanine or tryptophan. The order of the fields is CDR3 length, clone size, J gene, D gene, V gene, CDR3 protein, CDR3 DNA. D genes are given only for firm matches. Only some rows state a clone size, as once, few, many or a class for expanded clones.

CDR3 length: 13; clone size: -; J gene: TRBJ2-1; D gene: -; V gene: TRBV7-7; CDR3 protein: CASSLDGIGEQFF; CDR3 DNA: TGTGCCAGCAGCTTAGACGGGATCGGTGAGCAGTTCTTC
CDR3 length: 12; clone size: once; J gene: TRBJ2-5; D gene: TRBD2; V gene: TRBV10-2; CDR3 protein: CASRGLEETQYF; CDR3 DNA: TGCGCCAGCAGAGGACTAGAGGAGACCCAGTACTTC
CDR3 length: 15; clone size: few; J gene: TRBJ2-7; D gene: -; V gene: TRBV24-1; CDR3 protein: CATSDSTHPSYEQYF; CDR3 DNA: TGTGCCACCAGTGATTCAACCCACCCCTCCTACGAGCAGTACTTC
CDR3 length: 15; clone size: -; J gene: TRBJ2-7; D gene: TRBD2; V gene: TRBV6-2/TRBV6-3; CDR3 protein: CASSLQTSGSWEQYF; CDR3 DNA: TGTGCCAGCAGCCTACAGACTAGCGGGAGTTGGGAGCAGTACTTC
CDR3 length: 16; clone size: once; J gene: TRBJ2-5; D gene: -; V gene: TRBV7-2; CDR3 protein: CASSLYSGAGQETQYF; CDR3 DNA: TGTGCCAGCAGCTTATATAGTGGGGCAGGGCAAGAGACCCAGTACTTC
CDR3 length: 13; clone size: few; J gene: TRBJ2-7; D gene: -; V gene: TRBV20-1; CDR3 protein: CSARTGGLYEQYF; CDR3 DNA: TGCAGTGCTAGAACTGGGGGCCTCTACGAGCAGTACTTC
CDR3 length: 11; clone size: -; J gene: TRBJ2-7; D gene: -; V gene: TRBV2; CDR3 protein: CATRAVGEQYF; CDR3 DNA: TGTGCCACCCGGGCGGTAGGCGAGCAGTACTTC
CDR3 length: 13; clone size: -; J gene: TRBJ1-5; D gene: -; V gene: TRBV10-2; CDR3 protein: CASSENSNQPQHF; CDR3 DNA: TGCGCCAGCAGTGAAAATAGCAATCAGCCCCAGCATTTT
CDR3 length: 15; clone size: -; J gene: TRBJ2-3; D gene: -; V gene: TRBV7-2; CDR3 protein: CASSLRQGEGDTQYF; CDR3 DNA: TGTGCCAGCAGCTTGCGGCAGGGGGAGGGAGATACGCAGTATTTT
CDR3 length: 13; clone size: -; J gene: TRBJ2-3; D gene: -; V gene: TRBV2; CDR3 protein: CATKMTQGFTAHF; CDR3 DNA: TGTGCCACCAAAATGACACAGGGTTTTACGGCGCATTTT
CDR3 length: 14; clone size: -; J gene: TRBJ2-7; D gene: -; V gene: TRBV7-6; CDR3 protein: CASSSGRTYYEQYF; CDR3 DNA: TGTGCCAGCAGCTCGGGACGGACTTACTACGAGCAGTACTTC
CDR3 length: 14; clone size: -; J gene: TRBJ1-3; D gene: -; V gene: TRBV29-1; CDR3 protein: CSVAHTSPGNTIYF; CDR3 DNA: TGCAGCGTTGCCCACACCTCCCCTGGAAACACCATATATTTT
CDR3 length: 14; clone size: -; J gene: TRBJ1-1; D gene: TRBD1; V gene: TRBV11-3; CDR3 protein: CASSLQGVGTEAFF; CDR3 DNA: TGTGCCAGCAGCTTACAGGGGGTAGGCACTGAAGCTTTCTTT
CDR3 length: 15; clone size: -; J gene: TRBJ2-3; D gene: -; V gene: TRBV5-4; CDR3 protein: CASSLGLAATDTQYF; CDR3 DNA: TGTGCCAGCAGCTTGGGGCTCGCAGCCACAGATACGCAGTATTTT
CDR3 length: 14; clone size: -; J gene: TRBJ1-5; D gene: -; V gene: TRBV20-1; CDR3 protein: CSASSTDGNQPQHF; CDR3 DNA: TGCAGTGCTAGTAGTACAGATGGCAATCAGCCCCAGCATTTT
CDR3 length: 11; clone size: -; J gene: TRBJ2-2; D gene: -; V gene: TRBV12-3/TRBV12-4; CDR3 protein: CASSDLRELFF; CDR3 DNA: TGTGCCAGCTCTGACTTACGGGAGCTGTTTTTT
CDR3 length: 17; clone size: -; J gene: TRBJ1-5; D gene: -; V gene: TRBV19; CDR3 protein: CASTRTGQYGGNQPQHF; CDR3 DNA: TGTGCCAGTACCCGAACGGGACAATACGGCGGCAATCAGCCCCAGCATTTT
CDR3 length: 15; clone size: -; J gene: TRBJ1-5; D gene: TRBD1; V gene: TRBV20-1; CDR3 protein: CSALPDRGGNQPQHF; CDR3 DNA: TGCAGTGCCCTACCTGACAGGGGGGGAAATCAGCCCCAGCATTTT
CDR3 length: 16; clone size: once; J gene: TRBJ1-2; D gene: TRBD1; V gene: TRBV12-3/TRBV12-4; CDR3 protein: CASSLTATGSNYGYTF; CDR3 DNA: TGTGCCAGCAGTTTAACCGCGACAGGGTCTAACTATGGCTACACCTTC
CDR3 length: 14; clone size: once; J gene: TRBJ2-2; D gene: -; V gene: TRBV7-9; CDR3 protein: CASSYGIEGGELFF; CDR3 DNA: TGTGCCAGCAGCTACGGTATCGAGGGCGGGGAGCTGTTTTTT
CDR3 length: 15; clone size: -; J gene: TRBJ2-3; D gene: TRBD1; V gene: TRBV6-6; CDR3 protein: CASSYQTGRTDTQYF; CDR3 DNA: TGTGCCAGCAGTTACCAGACAGGGCGCACAGATACGCAGTATTTT
CDR3 length: 13; clone size: -; J gene: TRBJ2-7; D gene: -; V gene: TRBV10-3; CDR3 protein: CAISTGTLFEQYF; CDR3 DNA: TGTGCCATCAGTACAGGGACCCTCTTCGAGCAGTACTTC
CDR3 length: 13; clone size: -; J gene: TRBJ2-3; D gene: -; V gene: TRBV2; CDR3 protein: CASQRPSTDTQYF; CDR3 DNA: TGTGCCAGCCAGCGACCTAGCACAGATACGCAGTATTTT
CDR3 length: 16; clone size: many; J gene: TRBJ2-1; D gene: TRBD1; V gene: TRBV19; CDR3 protein: CASSNPETGDYNEQFF; CDR3 DNA: TGTGCCAGTAGTAACCCCGAGACAGGGGACTACAATGAGCAGTTCTTC
CDR3 length: 13; clone size: -; J gene: TRBJ1-2; D gene: -; V gene: TRBV20-1; CDR3 protein: CSARDVREYGYTF; CDR3 DNA: TGCAGTGCTAGAGACGTCCGGGAATATGGCTACACCTTC
CDR3 length: 18; clone size: few; J gene: TRBJ2-2; D gene: TRBD2; V gene: TRBV6-5; CDR3 protein: CASRPGLAAIPETGELFF; CDR3 DNA: TGTGCCAGCAGGCCGGGACTAGCGGCCATCCCGGAAACCGGGGAGCTGTTTTTT
CDR3 length: 19; clone size: many; J gene: TRBJ1-2; D gene: -; V gene: TRBV14; CDR3 protein: CASSQTSADRGGEYYGYTF; CDR3 DNA: TGTGCCAGCAGCCAAACCAGTGCGGATAGAGGAGGGGAGTACTATGGCTACACCTTC